This TCR beta chain was identified during a study of cytomegalovirus exposure and HLA in healthy donors. Note on this clone: Its antigen is not identified.

Study results and limitations: Some highly shared sequence variants likely arose as a pipeline artifact. Some V segments, TRBV6-2 and TRBV6-3 among them, were indistinguishable and were therefore excluded.

CDR1 SEHNR and CDR2 FQNEAQ come from the germline V gene (reference sequence). The CDR3 contains 12 residues. Between the trimmed V and J ends, which lost 2 bases and 10 bases, there was a span of 8 bases. PCR amplification relied on 60 Vbeta primers (plus 13 Jbeta primers). TCRdb keeps only in-frame clones here, not all; method: immunoSEQ multiplex PCR. Its table lists 30,000 to 40,000 clones. The sequenced sample was PBMCs. This chain joins TRBV7-9 and TRBJ1-4; no definite D call. This TCR came from a woman in her forties in good health and CMV-seropositive. The CDR3 spells CASSLMQAKLFF. The CDR3 nucleotides are TGTGCCAGCAGCTTAATGCAGGCAAAACTGTTTTTT.